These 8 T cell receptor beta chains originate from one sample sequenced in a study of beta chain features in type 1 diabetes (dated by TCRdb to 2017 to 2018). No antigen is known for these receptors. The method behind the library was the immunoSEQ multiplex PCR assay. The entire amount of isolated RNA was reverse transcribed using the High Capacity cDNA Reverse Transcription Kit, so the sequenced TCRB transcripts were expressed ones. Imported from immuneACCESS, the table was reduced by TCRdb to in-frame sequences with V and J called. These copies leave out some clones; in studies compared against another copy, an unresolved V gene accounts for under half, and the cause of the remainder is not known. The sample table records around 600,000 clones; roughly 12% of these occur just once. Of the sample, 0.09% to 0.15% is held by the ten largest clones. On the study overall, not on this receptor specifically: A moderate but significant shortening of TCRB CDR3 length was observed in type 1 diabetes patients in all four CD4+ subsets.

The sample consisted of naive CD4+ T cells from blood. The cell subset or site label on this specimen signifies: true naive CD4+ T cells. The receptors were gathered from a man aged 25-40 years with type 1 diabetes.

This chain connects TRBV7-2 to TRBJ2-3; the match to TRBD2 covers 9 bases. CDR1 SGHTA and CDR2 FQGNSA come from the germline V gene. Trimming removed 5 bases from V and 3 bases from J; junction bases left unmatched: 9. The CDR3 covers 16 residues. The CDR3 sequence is CASSPFGGGGTDTQYF. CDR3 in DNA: TGTGCCAGCAGCCCGTTCGGCGGGGGGGGAACAGATACGCAGTATTTT.

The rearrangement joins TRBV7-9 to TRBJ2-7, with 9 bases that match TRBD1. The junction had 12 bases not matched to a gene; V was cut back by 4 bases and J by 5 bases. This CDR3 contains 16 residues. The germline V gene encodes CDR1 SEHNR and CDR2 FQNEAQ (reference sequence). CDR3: CASSYTNRGLWDEQYF. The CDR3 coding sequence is TGTGCCAGCAGCTACACCAACAGGGGGCTTTGGGACGAGCAGTACTTC.

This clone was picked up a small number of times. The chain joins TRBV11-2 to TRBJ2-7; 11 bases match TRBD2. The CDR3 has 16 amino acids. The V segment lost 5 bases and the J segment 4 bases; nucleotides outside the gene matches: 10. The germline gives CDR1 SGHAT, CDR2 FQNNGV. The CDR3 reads CASSPLAGGPPYEQYF. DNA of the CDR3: TGTGCCAGCAGCCCCCTAGCGGGGGGCCCCCCTTACGAGCAGTACTTC. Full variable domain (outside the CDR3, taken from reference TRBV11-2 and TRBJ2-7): EAGVAQSPRYKIIEKRQSVAFWCNPISGHATLYWYQQILGQGPKLLIQFQNNGVVDDSQLPKDRFSAERLKGVDSTLKIQPAKLEDSAVYLCASSPLAGGPPYEQYFGPGTRLTVT.

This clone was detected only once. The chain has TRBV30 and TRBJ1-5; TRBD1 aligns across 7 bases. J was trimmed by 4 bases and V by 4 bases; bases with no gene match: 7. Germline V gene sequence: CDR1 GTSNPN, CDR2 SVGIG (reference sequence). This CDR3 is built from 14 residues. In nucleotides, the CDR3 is TGTGCCTGGAACCTAGGGACAGCGAATCAGCCCCAGCATTTT. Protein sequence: CAWNLGTANQPQHF.

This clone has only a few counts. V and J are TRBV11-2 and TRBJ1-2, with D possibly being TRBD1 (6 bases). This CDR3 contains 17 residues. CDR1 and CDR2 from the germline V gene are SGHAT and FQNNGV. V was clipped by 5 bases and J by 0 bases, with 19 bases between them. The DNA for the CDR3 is TGTGCCAGCAGCCTAGTGGCCTACACAGGGTCTAACTATGGCTACACCTTC. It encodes CASSLVAYTGSNYGYTF.

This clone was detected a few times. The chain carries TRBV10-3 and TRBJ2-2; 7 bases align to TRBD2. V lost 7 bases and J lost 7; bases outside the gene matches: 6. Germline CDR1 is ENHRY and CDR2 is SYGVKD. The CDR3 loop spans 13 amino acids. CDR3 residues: CAIKSGLIGELFF. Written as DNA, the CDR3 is TGTGCCATCAAGTCGGGACTAATCGGGGAGCTGTTTTTT.

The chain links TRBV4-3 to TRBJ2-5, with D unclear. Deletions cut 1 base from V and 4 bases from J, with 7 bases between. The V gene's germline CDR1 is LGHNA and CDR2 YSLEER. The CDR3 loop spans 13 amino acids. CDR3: CASSQVKGETQYF. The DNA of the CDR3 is TGCGCCAGCAGCCAAGTTAAGGGAGAGACCCAGTACTTC.

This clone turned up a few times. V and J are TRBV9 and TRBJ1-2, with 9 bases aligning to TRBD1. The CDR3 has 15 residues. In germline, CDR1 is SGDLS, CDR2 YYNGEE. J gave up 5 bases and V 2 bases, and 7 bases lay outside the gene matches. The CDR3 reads CASSVGTGKRYGYTF. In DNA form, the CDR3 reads TGTGCCAGCAGCGTGGGGACAGGGAAGCGGTATGGCTACACCTTC.